This T cell receptor beta chain was captured in a study of blood T cells in healthy people across ages. Study-wide results and caveats: With donor CMV status unknown, expanded clonotype changes were possibly confounded. Naive CD4+ cell counts and diversity both ran higher in long-lived than in aged donors.

This clonotype was seen only a few times. Antigen unknown. Next came a second PCR, run for about 7 to 12 cycles, which used a sample-barcoded 5' primer along with a J-beta primer mix. TCRdb used MiXCR to reprocess the 5' RACE reads, holding one entry per CDR3 protein. The table lists roughly 500,000 distinct CDR3 sequences, 27% of them singletons. V lost 3 bases to trimming and J lost 10 bases, with 10 bases between them. Germline V gene sequence: CDR1 ENHRY, CDR2 SYGVKD. The CDR3 consists of 13 residues. The rearrangement links TRBV10-3 to TRBJ1-6; a weak D match, TRBD1 (6 bases). Sample: blood. This receptor was taken from a woman aged 70-85 years in good health. As DNA, the CDR3 is TGTGCCATCAGTGAACAGGGTGGCTCACCCCTCCACTTT. It yields the protein CAISEQGGSPLHF.